A single sample is the source of the 20 T cell receptor beta chains below, sequenced in a study of shared clonotypes between healthy human individuals. Assay used: immunoSEQ multiplex PCR; TCRdb lists only in-frame clones, some missing. Among some 2,100,000 clones, about 92% were seen once, and the ten largest hold 1.5% to 2%. Naive-designated CD8 cells lacked CD45RO, were positively enriched for CCR7, and omitted terminally differentiated effector memory CD45RA+ cells. Sequencing used naive CD8+ T cells from PBMCs. The receptors were gathered from a young man in good health. Some clones in this sample may be carry-over from other donors' samples.

CDR3 region: CASSQSRGGGLYYGYTF. The CDR3 DNA follows: TGCGCCAGCAGCCAGAGTCGGGGTGGGGGACTATACTATGGCTACACCTTC. The V gene is TRBV4-1, the J gene TRBJ1-2; D possibly corresponds to TRBD1 (5 bases). The CDR3 has 17 residues. The V and J ends lost 3 bases and 3 bases respectively, with 20 bases between them. CDR1 and CDR2 from the germline V gene are MGHRA and YSYEKL.

This clone appeared a single time. The chain recombines TRBV18 with TRBJ2-5; TRBD1 matches 9 bases. The trim removed 4 bases at V and 2 bases at J, leaving 14 bases unmatched. The CDR3 consists of 18 residues. Germline loops: CDR1 KGHSH, CDR2 LQKENI. The CDR3 nucleotides read TGTGCCAGCTCACAGACCGGGACAGGGTTCCGAATACAAGAGACCCAGTACTTC. It specifies CASSQTGTGFRIQETQYF. Filled out from reference TRBV18 and TRBJ2-5, the complete variable domain reads NAGVMQNPRHLVRRRGQEARLRCSPMKGHSHVYWYRQLPEEGLKFMVYLQKENIIDESGMPKERFSAEFPKEGPSILRIQQVVRGDSAAYFCASSQTGTGFRIQETQYFGPGTRLLVL.

This clone was seen just once. The same CDR3 also results from other DNA sequences found in this sample. The V and J genes are TRBV6-5 and TRBJ2-7; 10 nucleotides match TRBD2. The CDR3 length is 14 residues. Trimming cost V 2 bases and J 4 bases; bases outside gene matches: 2. Germline CDR1 and CDR2: MNHEY and SVGAGI. The CDR3 coding sequence is TGTGCCAGCAGTTACGCTAGCGGGAGTTACGAGCAGTACTTC. Its translation is CASSYASGSYEQYF.

Here the CDR3 DNA reads TGCGCCAGCAGCCAAGATGACAGCACAGATACGCAGTATTTT. Its protein product is CASSQDDSTDTQYF. The V call is TRBV4-1, the J call TRBJ2-3; no definite D call. This CDR3 contains 14 residues. The germline V and J ends were trimmed by 0 bases and 0 bases, with 4 bases remaining between them. Germline CDR1 MGHRA, CDR2 YSYEKL.

The CDR3 sequence is CASSSPRTTNTGELFF. Here the CDR3 DNA reads TGCGCCAGCAGCTCCCCGAGGACAACCAACACCGGGGAGCTGTTTTTT. The chain uses TRBV5-1 and TRBJ2-2; TRBD1 is a possible D gene (5 bases). Germline CDR1 is SGHRS and CDR2 is YFSETQ. V shed 3 bases and J shed 2 bases, with 14 bases lying between them. The CDR3 extends over 16 amino acids.

This clone was observed a single time. The rearrangement links TRBV7-2 to TRBJ2-7; D unclear. V was clipped by 5 bases and J by 4 bases, with 12 bases between them. CDR1 and CDR2 (germline): SGHTA, FQGNSA. This CDR3 contains 13 residues. The CDR3 loop reads CASSPAPVYEQYF. The CDR3 DNA sequence: TGTGCCAGCAGCCCGGCGCCCGTGTACGAGCAGTACTTC.

Note on this clone: Other DNA sequences in the sample encode the same CDR3. The chain employs TRBV9 and TRBJ2-7; 8 bases are a match to TRBD2. The V gene end was trimmed by 2 bases and the J gene end by 0 bases; junction bases not matched to a gene: 4. The CDR3 contains 15 residues. Germline CDR1 SGDLS, CDR2 YYNGEE. Here the CDR3 DNA reads TGTGCCAGCAGCGTCTCGAGCGGGAGCTCCTACGAGCAGTACTTC. Translation: CASSVSSGSSYEQYF.

The chain has TRBV4-2 and TRBJ2-1; D not resolved. CDR3 length equals 16 residues. The V end was cut by 1 base, the J end by 9 bases, with 19 bases between. CDR1 is LGHNA and CDR2 is YNFKEQ in the germline V gene. The CDR3 loop reads CASSQVDGPLSSEQFF. In DNA, the CDR3 is TGTGCCAGCAGCCAAGTGGACGGGCCTCTGAGCAGTGAGCAGTTCTTC.

The chain links TRBV5-1 to TRBJ2-3, with D unclear. Trimming cost V 6 bases and J 4 bases, with 9 bases left between them. Germline CDR1 is SGHRS and CDR2 is YFSETQ. The CDR3 has 12 residues. The CDR3 region has the DNA TGCGCCAGCACCCGAGGCTCAGATACGCAGTATTTT. Translation: CASTRGSDTQYF.

This chain joins TRBV5-1 and TRBJ1-2; 7 bases line up with TRBD1. Losses at the gene ends were 4 bases for V and 2 bases for J; bases not matched to a gene: 8. The CDR3 extends over 15 amino acids. Germline lookup yields CDR1 SGHRS and CDR2 YFSETQ. Written as DNA, the CDR3 is TGCGCCAGCAGCCACGACAGGGTAGGAAACTATGGCTACACCTTC. Its protein product is CASSHDRVGNYGYTF.

V usage is TRBV7-6 and J usage is TRBJ2-3; 7 nucleotides line up with TRBD2. Germline trimming cut 1 base from V and 0 bases from J; bases unmatched to any gene: 7. The CDR3 sequence is 17 residues long. Per the germline V gene, CDR1 is SGHVS and CDR2 is FNYEAQ. For the CDR3, the DNA is TGTGCCAGCAGCTTAGACGGGAGGCGTACTAGCACAGATACGCAGTATTTT. Its protein is CASSLDGRRTSTDTQYF.

On this clone itself: Other DNA sequences of this sample code for an identical CDR3. The genes are TRBV27 and TRBJ2-7, with 9 bases matching TRBD1. Germline V gene sequence: CDR1 MNHEY, CDR2 SMNVEV (reference sequence). After removal of 4 bases from V and 3 bases from J, the junction contained 4 bases not matched to a gene. The CDR3 consists of 14 residues. Here the CDR3 reads CASSSGTGFYEQYF. For the CDR3, the DNA is TGTGCCAGCAGTTCCGGGACAGGGTTCTACGAGCAGTACTTC.

The rearrangement uses TRBV2 and TRBJ2-7, with a weak D call TRBD1 (6 bases). Germline V gene sequence: CDR1 SNHLY, CDR2 FYNNEI. V was pared by 6 bases and J by 1 base, with 19 bases between. The CDR3 consists of 16 residues. CDR3 nucleotides: TGTGCCAGCAGATCCCAGGGACACCGGAGTTCCTACGAGCAGTACTTC. Its translation: CASRSQGHRSSYEQYF.

The chain has TRBV5-1 and TRBJ1-4; 9 nucleotides agree with TRBD1. Germline-derived CDR1 and CDR2 are SGHRS and YFSETQ. V gave up 4 bases and J gave up 6 bases; unmatched junction bases: 4. The length of the CDR3 is 14 residues. The CDR3 sequence is CASSPGTGYEKLFF. CDR3 nucleotides: TGCGCCAGCAGCCCAGGGACAGGGTATGAAAAACTGTTTTTT. Full variable domain (rest looked up from reference TRBV5-1 and TRBJ1-4): KAGVTQTPRYLIKTRGQQVTLSCSPISGHRSVSWYQQTPGQGLQFLFEYFSETQRNKGNFPGRFSGRQFSNSRSEMNVSTLELGDSALYLCASSPGTGYEKLFFGSGTQLSVL.

The chain is built from TRBV7-6 and TRBJ2-1, with D possibly being TRBD1 or TRBD2 (5 bases each). Trimming pared 4 bases from V and 0 bases from J, leaving 19 bases between. This CDR3 has 18 residues. Germline CDR1 is SGHVS and CDR2 is FNYEAQ. CDR3 bases: TGTGCCAGCAGCTGGGACCCAACCTCTTCAAGCTCCTACAATGAGCAGTTCTTC. It encodes CASSWDPTSSSSYNEQFF.

The chain has TRBV2 and TRBJ2-7; tentative D call: TRBD2 (6 bases). The V and J ends lost 2 bases and 0 bases respectively, with 29 bases between them. Germline CDR1 and CDR2: SNHLY and FYNNEI. The CDR3 runs to 21 residues. CDR3 nucleotide sequence: TGTGCCAGCAGTGAACGGGGGATGAACAGGTTCGACATAGACTACTCCTACGAGCAGTACTTC. It specifies CASSERGMNRFDIDYSYEQYF.

This sequence joins TRBV28 and TRBJ2-1; 8 nucleotides line up with TRBD2. Germline V lookup: CDR1 MDHEN, CDR2 SYDVKM. The junction had 9 bases not matched to a gene; V was cut back by 8 bases and J by 3 bases. The CDR3 is 15 amino acids. DNA for the CDR3: TGTGCCAGCGGTCAATGGCGGGAGGTCTACAATGAGCAGTTCTTC. It specifies CASGQWREVYNEQFF. Full variable domain (outside the CDR3, taken from reference TRBV28 and TRBJ2-1): DVKVTQSSRYLVKRTGEKVFLECVQDMDHENMFWYRQDPGLGLRLIYFSYDVKMKEKGDIPEGYSVSREKKERFSLILESASTNQTSMYLCASGQWREVYNEQFFGPGTRLTVL.

CDR3 region: CASSHGQEEQETQYF. DNA for the CDR3: TGTGCCAGCAGCCATGGGCAGGAGGAACAAGAGACCCAGTACTTC. The chain employs TRBV7-9 and TRBJ2-5; D may be TRBD2 (5 bases). This CDR3 has 15 amino acids. Germline CDR1 and CDR2: SEHNR and FQNEAQ (reference sequence). V lost 5 bases and J lost 2, with 15 bases in between.

In the case of this clone: Other DNA sequences in the same sample also yield this CDR3. The V gene is TRBV4-1, the J gene TRBJ1-1; the D gene is possibly TRBD1 (6 bases). Trimming removed 4 bases at V and 6 bases at J, with 12 bases between. CDR1 and CDR2 from the germline V gene are MGHRA and YSYEKL. The CDR3 runs to 13 residues. The CDR3 here is CASSLSGGPEAFF. The CDR3 DNA sequence: TGCGCCAGCAGCCTAAGTGGGGGGCCTGAAGCTTTCTTT.

V is TRBV6-6 and J is TRBJ2-2; the D gene is possibly TRBD1 (8 bases). The CDR3 has 15 amino acids. The ends were cut back, 7 bases at V and 5 bases at J, with 17 bases in the middle. Germline V CDR1 and CDR2: MNHNY, SVGAGI (reference sequence). The DNA of the CDR3 is TGTGCCAGCACCCAGACAGGGGAGGGAACCGGGGAGCTGTTTTTT. It translates to CASTQTGEGTGELFF.